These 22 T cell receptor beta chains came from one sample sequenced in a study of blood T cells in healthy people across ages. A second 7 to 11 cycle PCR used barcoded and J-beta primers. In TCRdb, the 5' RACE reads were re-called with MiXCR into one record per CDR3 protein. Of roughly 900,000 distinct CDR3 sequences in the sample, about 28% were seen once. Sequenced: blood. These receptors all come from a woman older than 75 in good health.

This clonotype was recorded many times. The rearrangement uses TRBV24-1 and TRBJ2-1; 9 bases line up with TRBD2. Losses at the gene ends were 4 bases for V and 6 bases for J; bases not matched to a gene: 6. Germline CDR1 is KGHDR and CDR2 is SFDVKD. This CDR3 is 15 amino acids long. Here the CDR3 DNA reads TGTGCCACCAGTGAGGTAGCGGGGGCCTTCAATGAGCAGTTCTTC. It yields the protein CATSEVAGAFNEQFF.

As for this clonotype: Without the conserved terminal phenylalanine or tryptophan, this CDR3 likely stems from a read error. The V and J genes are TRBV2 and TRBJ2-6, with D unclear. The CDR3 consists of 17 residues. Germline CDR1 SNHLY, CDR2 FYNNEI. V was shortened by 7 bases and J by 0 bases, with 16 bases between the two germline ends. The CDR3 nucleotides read TGTGCCAGCAATAGGAATCAAGCCCTCTCTGGGGCCAACGTCCTGACTTCC. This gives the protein CASNRNQALSGANVLTS.

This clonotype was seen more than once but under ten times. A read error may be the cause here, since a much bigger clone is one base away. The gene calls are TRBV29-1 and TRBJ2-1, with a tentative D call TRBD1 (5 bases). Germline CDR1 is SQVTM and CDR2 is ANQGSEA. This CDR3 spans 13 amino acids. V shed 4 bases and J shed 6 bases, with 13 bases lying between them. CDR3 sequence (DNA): TGCAGCGTTGGGCAGGGTCGGTGCAATGAGCAGTTCTTC. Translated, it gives CSVGQGRCNEQFF.

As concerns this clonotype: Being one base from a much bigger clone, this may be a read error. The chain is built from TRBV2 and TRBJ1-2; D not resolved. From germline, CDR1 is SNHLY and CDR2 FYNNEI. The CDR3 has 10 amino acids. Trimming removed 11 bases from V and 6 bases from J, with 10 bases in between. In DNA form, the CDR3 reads TGTGCCGGCAAAAGGGATGGCTACACCTTC. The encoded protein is CAGKRDGYTF.

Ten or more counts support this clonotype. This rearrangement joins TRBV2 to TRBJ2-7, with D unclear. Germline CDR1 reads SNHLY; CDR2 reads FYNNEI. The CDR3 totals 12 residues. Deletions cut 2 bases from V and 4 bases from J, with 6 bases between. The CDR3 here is CASSEYLYEQYF. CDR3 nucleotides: TGTGCCAGCAGTGAATACCTATACGAGCAGTACTTC. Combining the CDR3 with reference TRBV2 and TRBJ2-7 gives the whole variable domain EPEVTQTPSHQVTQMGQEVILRCVPISNHLYFYWYRQILGQKVEFLVSFYNNEISEKSEIFDDQFSVERPDGSNFTLKIRSTKLEDSAMYFCASSEYLYEQYFGPGTRLTVT.

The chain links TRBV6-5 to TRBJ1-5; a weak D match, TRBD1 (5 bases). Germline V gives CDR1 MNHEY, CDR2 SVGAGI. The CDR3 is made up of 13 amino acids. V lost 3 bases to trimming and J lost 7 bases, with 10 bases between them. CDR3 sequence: CASSYRQLQPQHF. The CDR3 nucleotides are TGTGCCAGCAGTTATAGACAGCTCCAGCCCCAGCATTTT.

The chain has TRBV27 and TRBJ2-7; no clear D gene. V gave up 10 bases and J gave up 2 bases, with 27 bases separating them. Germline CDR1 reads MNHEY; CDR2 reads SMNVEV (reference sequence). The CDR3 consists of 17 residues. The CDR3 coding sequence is TGTGCCACCAGCCCCCGGTATAGTGAAGGCGCCCCCTACGAGCAGTACTTC. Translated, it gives CATSPRYSEGAPYEQYF.

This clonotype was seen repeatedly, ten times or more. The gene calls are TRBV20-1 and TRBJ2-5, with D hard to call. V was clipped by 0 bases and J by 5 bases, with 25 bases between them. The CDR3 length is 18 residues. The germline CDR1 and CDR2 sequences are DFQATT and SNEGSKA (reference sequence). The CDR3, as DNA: TGCAGTGCTAGAGATTTATCGAACGACCTACTCGTGCGGGAGACCCAGTACTTC. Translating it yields CSARDLSNDLLVRETQYF.

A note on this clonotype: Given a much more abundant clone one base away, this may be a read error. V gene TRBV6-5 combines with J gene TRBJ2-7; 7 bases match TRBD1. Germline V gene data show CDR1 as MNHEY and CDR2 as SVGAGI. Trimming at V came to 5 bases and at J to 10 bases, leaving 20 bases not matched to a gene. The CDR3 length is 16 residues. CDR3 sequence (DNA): TGTGCCAGCAGTACTGCATATCCGGGCAGGGGGTACATTCAGTACGTC. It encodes CASSTAYPGRGYIQYV.

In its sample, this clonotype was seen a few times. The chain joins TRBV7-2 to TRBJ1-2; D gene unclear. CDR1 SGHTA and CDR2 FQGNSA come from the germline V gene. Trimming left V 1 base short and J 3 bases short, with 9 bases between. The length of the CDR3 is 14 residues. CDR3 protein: CASSLGTADYGYTF. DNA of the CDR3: TGTGCCAGCAGCTTAGGGACGGCCGACTATGGCTACACCTTC.

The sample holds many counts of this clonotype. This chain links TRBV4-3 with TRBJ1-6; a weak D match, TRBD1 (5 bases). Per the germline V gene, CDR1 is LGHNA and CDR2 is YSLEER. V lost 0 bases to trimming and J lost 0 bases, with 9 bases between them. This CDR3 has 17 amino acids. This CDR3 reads CASSQDQGSSYNSPLHF. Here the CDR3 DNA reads TGCGCCAGCAGCCAAGATCAGGGAAGCTCCTATAATTCACCCCTCCACTTT.

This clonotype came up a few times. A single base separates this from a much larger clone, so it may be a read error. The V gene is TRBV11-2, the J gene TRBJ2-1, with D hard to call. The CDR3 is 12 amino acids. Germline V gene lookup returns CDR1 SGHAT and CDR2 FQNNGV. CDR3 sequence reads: CVSNREVGEQFF. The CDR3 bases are TGTGTCAGCAACCGAGAGGTGGGCGAGCAGTTCTTC.

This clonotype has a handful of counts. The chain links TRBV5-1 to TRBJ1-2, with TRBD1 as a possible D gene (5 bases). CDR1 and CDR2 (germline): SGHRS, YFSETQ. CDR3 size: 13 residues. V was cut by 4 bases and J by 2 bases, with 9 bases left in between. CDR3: CASSPTENYGYTF. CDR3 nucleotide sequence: TGCGCCAGCAGCCCGACAGAGAACTATGGCTACACCTTC.

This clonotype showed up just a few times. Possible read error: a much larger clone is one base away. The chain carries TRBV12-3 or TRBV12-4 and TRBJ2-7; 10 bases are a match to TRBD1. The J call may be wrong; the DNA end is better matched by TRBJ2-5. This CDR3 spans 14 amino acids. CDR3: CASRDRGIRETQYF. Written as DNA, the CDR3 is TGTGCCAGCAGGGACAGGGGGATAAGGGAGACCCAGTACTTC.

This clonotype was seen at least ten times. CDR3 loop: CASNRSGGARNEQFF. The CDR3 coding sequence is TGTGCCAGCAATCGATCCGGGGGGGCCAGGAATGAGCAGTTCTTC. This sequence joins TRBV27 and TRBJ2-1; 8 bases line up with TRBD2. The length of the CDR3 is 15 residues. Germline CDR1 and CDR2: MNHEY and SMNVEV (reference sequence). V lost 7 bases to trimming and J lost 7 bases; unmatched junction nucleotides: 12.

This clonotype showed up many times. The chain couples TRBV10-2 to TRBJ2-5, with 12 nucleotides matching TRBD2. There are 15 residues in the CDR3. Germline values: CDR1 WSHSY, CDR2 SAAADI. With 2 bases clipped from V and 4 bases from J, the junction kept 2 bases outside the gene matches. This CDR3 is CASSEPSGGAETQYF. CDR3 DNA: TGCGCCAGCAGTGAGCCTAGCGGGGGGGCAGAGACCCAGTACTTC.

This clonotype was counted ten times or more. CDR3 region: CSAELARSQYF. For the CDR3, the DNA is TGCAGTGCAGAACTGGCCAGATCGCAGTATTTT. The chain joins TRBV20-1 to TRBJ2-3; no firm D call. CDR3 length: 11 amino acids. Deletions cut 6 bases from V and 10 bases from J, with 14 bases between. The germline CDR1 and CDR2 sequences are DFQATT and SNEGSKA (reference sequence).

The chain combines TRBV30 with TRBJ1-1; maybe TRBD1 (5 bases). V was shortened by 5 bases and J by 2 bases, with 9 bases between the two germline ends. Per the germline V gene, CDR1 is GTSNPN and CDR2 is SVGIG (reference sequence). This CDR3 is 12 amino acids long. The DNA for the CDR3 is TGTGCCTGGGTCCAGGGAAACACTGAAGCTTTCTTT. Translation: CAWVQGNTEAFF. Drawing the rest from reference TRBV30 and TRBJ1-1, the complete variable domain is SQTIHQWPATLVQPVGSPLSLECTVEGTSNPNLYWYRQAAGRGLQLLFYSVGIGQISSEVPQNLSASRPQDRQFILSSKKLLLSDSGFYLCAWVQGNTEAFFGQGTRLTVV.

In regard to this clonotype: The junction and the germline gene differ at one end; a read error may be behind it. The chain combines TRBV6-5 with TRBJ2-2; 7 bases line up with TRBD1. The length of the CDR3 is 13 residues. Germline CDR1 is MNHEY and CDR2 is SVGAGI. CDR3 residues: CASGYRGTGERFF. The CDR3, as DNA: TGTGCCAGCGGATACAGGGGAACCGGGGAGCGGTTTTTT.

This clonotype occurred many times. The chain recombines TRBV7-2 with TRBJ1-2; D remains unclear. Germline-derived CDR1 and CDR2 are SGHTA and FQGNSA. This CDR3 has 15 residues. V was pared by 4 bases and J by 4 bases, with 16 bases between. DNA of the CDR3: TGTGCCAGCAGCTCCGGCCCGATGGTCGTCTATGGCTACACCTTC. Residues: CASSSGPMVVYGYTF.

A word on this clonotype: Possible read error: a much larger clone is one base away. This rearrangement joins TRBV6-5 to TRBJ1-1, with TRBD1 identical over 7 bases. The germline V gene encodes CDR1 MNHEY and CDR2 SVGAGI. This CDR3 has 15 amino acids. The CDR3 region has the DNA TGTCCCAGCAGAATCCGACAGGGAAGGCGTACTGAAGCTTTCTTT. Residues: CPSRIRQGRRTEAFF.

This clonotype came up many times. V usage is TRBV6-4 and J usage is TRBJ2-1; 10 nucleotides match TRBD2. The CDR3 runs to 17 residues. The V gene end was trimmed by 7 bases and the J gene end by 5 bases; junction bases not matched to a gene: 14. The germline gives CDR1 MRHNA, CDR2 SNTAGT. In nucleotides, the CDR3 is TGTGCCAGCACTTCGCGGCTAGCGGGAGATGAGAACAATGAGCAGTTCTTC. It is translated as CASTSRLAGDENNEQFF.